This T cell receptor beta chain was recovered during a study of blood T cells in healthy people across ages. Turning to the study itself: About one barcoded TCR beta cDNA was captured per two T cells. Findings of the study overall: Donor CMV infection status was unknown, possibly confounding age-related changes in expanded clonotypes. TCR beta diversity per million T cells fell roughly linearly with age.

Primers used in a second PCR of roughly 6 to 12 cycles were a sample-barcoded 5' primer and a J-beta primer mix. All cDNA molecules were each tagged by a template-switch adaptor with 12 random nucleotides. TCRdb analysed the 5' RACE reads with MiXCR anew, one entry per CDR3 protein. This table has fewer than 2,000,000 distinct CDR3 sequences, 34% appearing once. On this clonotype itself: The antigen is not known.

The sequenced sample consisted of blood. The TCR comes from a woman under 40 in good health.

CDR3 in amino acids: CASSARGATSGNTIYF. DNA of the CDR3: TGTGCCAGCAGCGCCCGGGGGGCGACCTCTGGAAACACCATATATTTT. The chain joins TRBV9 to TRBJ1-3, with D possibly matching TRBD1 (6 bases). Trimming pared 3 bases from V and 0 bases from J, leaving 13 bases between. Looked up from germline, CDR1 is SGDLS and CDR2 is YYNGEE. CDR3 length: 16 residues.